Detailed here is one T cell receptor (beta chain). This sample was included in a study of blood T cell repertoires in COVID-19. In the study overall: From the United States, Italy and Spain came samples of acute and convalescent COVID-19.

Germline V lookup: CDR1 SGHTA, CDR2 FQGNSA. The V end was cut by 5 bases, the J end by 6 bases, with 15 bases between. The CDR3 has 14 amino acids. Repertoires were generated with immunoSEQ multiplex PCR, while TCRdb's copy carries only in-frame clones and drops some. The sample consists of 88,000 or so clones, roughly 83% of them appearing once. The sequenced material came from peripheral blood. This chain joins TRBV7-2 and TRBJ2-3, with a possible D match to TRBD2 (5 bases). This clonotype was sampled from a human donor in a cohort sampled during active COVID-19. CDR3 DNA: TGTGCCAGCAGCCAAGACCGGGGTGCGGATACGCAGTATTTT. This encodes CASSQDRGADTQYF.